This is a list of T cell receptor beta chains from one sample in a study of blood T cell repertoires in COVID-19. The repertoire was sequenced with immunoSEQ multiplex PCR; TCRdb's copy has only in-frame clones and lacks some. Of around 25,000 clones listed, around 90% are singletons. Sequenced sample: peripheral blood. The receptors stem from a human donor with active COVID-19. The donor label of this sample is uncertain. Each CDR3 is given with its conserved first and last residue. A D gene is named only where the DNA matches it firmly. Rows may omit the clone size; those that give it use once, few, many or a size class.

size: NA
D: NA
J: TRBJ2-1
V: TRBV20-1
DNA: TGCAGTGCTAGTTTTCAAAGACAATACAATGAGCAGTTCTTC
CDR3: CSASFQRQYNEQFF

size: NA
D: TRBD2
J: TRBJ2-4
V: TRBV4-1
DNA: TGCGCCAGCAGCCAAATCGCCGAGGGCGGGGGGCTAGCCAAAAACATTCAGTACTTC
CDR3: CASSQIAEGGGLAKNIQYF

size: NA
D: NA
J: TRBJ2-7
V: TRBV3-1/TRBV3-2
DNA: TGTGCCAGCAGCCAGGCACCCTCCTACGAGCAGTACTTC
CDR3: CASSQAPSYEQYF

size: NA
D: TRBD2
J: TRBJ2-7
V: TRBV18
DNA: TGTGCCAGCTCACCACTAGCGGGGGCTAGGACCTACGAGCAGTACTTC
CDR3: CASSPLAGARTYEQYF

size: medium-sized
D: TRBD2
J: TRBJ2-7
V: TRBV7-9
DNA: TGTGCCAGCAGCTTAGAGAGTAGCGGGAGACCCTACGAGCAGTACTTC
CDR3: CASSLESSGRPYEQYF

size: NA
D: NA
J: TRBJ2-7
V: TRBV7-9
DNA: TGTGCCAGCAGCCCCCGACAGGAGGTAGGCTACGAGCAGTACTTC
CDR3: CASSPRQEVGYEQYF

size: once
D: NA
J: TRBJ1-2
V: TRBV29-1
DNA: TGCAGCGTTGAGGGGCCCAACTATGGCTACACCTTC
CDR3: CSVEGPNYGYTF

size: NA
D: NA
J: TRBJ2-7
V: TRBV6-2/TRBV6-3
DNA: TGTGCCAGCAGTGGGGACTCCGTAACCTACGAGCAGTACTTC
CDR3: CASSGDSVTYEQYF

size: NA
D: TRBD1
J: TRBJ1-2
V: TRBV10-2
DNA: TGCGCCAGCAGTGGTGGACAGGGGAGTTATGGCTACACCTTC
CDR3: CASSGGQGSYGYTF

size: once
D: TRBD1
J: TRBJ1-5
V: TRBV5-6
DNA: TGTGCCAGCAGCCCGGGACAGGGGAATCAGCCCCAGCATTTT
CDR3: CASSPGQGNQPQHF

size: NA
D: TRBD1
J: TRBJ2-6
V: TRBV9
DNA: TGTGCCAGCAGCGTGGGGACAGGGACCTCTGGGGCCAACGTCCTGACTTTC
CDR3: CASSVGTGTSGANVLTF

size: NA
D: NA
J: TRBJ2-7
V: TRBV5-1
DNA: TGCGCCAGCAGCTCGATCCCAGACTCCTACGAGCAGTACTTC
CDR3: CASSSIPDSYEQYF

size: once
D: NA
J: TRBJ1-5
V: TRBV7-2
DNA: TGTGCCAGCAGCTTAGACTTTTCGGGTCAGCCCCAGCATTTT
CDR3: CASSLDFSGQPQHF

size: once
D: TRBD2
J: TRBJ2-3
V: TRBV7-3
DNA: TGTGCCAGCAGTCTTGGGACTAGGGAAGATACGCAGTATTTT
CDR3: CASSLGTREDTQYF